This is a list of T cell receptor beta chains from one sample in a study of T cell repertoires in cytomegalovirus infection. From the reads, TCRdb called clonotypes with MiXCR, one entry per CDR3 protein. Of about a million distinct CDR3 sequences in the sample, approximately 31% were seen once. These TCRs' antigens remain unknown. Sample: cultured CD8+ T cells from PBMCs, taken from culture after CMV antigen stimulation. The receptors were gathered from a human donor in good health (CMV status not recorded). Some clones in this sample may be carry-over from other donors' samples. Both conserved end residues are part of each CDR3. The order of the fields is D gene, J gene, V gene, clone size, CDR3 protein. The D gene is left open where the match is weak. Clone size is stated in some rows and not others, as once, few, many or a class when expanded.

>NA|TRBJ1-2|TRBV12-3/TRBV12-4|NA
CASPPWANGYTF
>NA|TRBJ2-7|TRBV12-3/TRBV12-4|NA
CASSPRGPNEQYF
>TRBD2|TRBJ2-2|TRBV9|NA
CASSVAPSGRNTGELFF
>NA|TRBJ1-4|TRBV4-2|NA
CASSPPGTYEKLFF
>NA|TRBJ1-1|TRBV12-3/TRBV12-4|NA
CASSFDSGNTEAFF
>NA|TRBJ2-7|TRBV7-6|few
CASSLEAGDHYEQYF
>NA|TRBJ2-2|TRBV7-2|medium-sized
CASSLGKNTGELFF
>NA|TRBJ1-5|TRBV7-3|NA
CASSLVTGEYSNQPQHF
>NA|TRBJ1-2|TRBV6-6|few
CASSYSRGPTSYGYTF
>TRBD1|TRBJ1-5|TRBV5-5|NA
CASSLNRDRNQPQHF
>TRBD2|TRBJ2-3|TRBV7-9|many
CAMQHSGGTDTQYF
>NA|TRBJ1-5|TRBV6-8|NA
CASSLNMNQPQHF
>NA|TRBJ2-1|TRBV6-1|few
CASRLSGLADEQFF
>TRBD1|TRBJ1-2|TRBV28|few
CASSLTGQSPGGYTF
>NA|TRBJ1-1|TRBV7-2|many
CASSVPTDLTEAFF
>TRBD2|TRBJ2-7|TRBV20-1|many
CSARPLTSGGAYEQYF
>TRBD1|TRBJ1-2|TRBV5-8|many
CASSATGTPGLRGYTF
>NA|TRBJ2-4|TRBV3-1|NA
CASSPASYTLAKNIQYF
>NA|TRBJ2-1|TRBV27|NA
CASRPIAFSYNEQFF
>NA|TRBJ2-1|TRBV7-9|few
CASSPQGSHEQFF
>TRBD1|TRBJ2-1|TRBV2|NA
CASSRWGTAASSSYNEQFF
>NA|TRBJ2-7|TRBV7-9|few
CASAPQDSYEQYF
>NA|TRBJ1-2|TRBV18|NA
CASSPFVGAPYLDYGYTF
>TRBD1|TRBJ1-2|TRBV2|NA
CASRTGQVPGYTF
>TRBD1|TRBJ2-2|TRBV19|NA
CASSMGTGGIITGELFF
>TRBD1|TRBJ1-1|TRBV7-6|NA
CASTFEGQGAGNTEAFF
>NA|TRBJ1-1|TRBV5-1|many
CASSHRSLNTEAFF
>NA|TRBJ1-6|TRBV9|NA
CASSPWGGGSHSPLHF
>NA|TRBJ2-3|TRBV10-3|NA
CAIRETVDTQYF
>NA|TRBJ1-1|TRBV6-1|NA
CASSESPAMNTEAFF
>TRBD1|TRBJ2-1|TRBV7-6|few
CASSFLTGGVLDEQFF
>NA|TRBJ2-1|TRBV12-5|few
CASGLQGTYNEQFF
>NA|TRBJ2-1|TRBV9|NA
CASSSEVGGPGYNEQFF
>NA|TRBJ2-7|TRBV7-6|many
CASSLADGPYEQYF
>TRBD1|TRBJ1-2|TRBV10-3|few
CAISELVTLRDRGSSIYGYTF
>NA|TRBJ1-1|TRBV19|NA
CASSIVRQNEAFF
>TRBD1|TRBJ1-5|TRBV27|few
CASSQQGAQPQHF
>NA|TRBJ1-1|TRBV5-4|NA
CASSLVAGADTEAFF
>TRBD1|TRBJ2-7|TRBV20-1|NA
CSARDLSRGYEQYF
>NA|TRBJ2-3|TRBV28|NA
CASSFGQSIGDTQYF
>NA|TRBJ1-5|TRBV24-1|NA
CATSDQQGVGNQPQHF
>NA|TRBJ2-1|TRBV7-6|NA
CASSLAALQDEQFF
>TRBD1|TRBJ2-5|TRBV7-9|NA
CASSFSRTGAKETQYF
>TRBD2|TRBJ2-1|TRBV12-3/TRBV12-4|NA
CASSTPSGGAVEQFF
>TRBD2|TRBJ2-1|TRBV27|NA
CASSLVAASGGPGPYNEQFF
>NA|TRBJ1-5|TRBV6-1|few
CASSEARQAAWPQHF
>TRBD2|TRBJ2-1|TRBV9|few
CASSNSGGAYNEQFF
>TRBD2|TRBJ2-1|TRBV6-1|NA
CASSPGLATYNEQFF
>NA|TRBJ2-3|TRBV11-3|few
CASSPIGGGGTDTQYF
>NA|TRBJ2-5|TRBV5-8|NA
CASSDDLEWETQYF
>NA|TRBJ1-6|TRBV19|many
CASKGGYNSPLHF
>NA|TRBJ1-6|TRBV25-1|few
CASSEFYNSPLHF
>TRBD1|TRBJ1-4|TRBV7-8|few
CASSSEQGAEGEKLFF
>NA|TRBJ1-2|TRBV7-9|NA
CASSLGGVSASGYGYTF
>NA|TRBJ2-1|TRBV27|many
CASSIRGAYNEQFF
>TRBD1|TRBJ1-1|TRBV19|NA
CASIDRTGGLDTEAFF
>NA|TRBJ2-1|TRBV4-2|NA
CASSQTKNEQFF
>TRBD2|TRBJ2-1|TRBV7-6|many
CASREIAGAYNEQFF
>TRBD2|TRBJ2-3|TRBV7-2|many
CASSLSGGLGYTDTQYF
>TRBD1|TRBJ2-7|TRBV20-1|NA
CSASPGGPPYEQYF